A selection of T cell receptor beta chains follows, all from one sample in a study of PD-1 blockade in mismatch repair-deficient tumors. Sequenced by immunoSEQ multiplex PCR; TCRdb stores in-frame clones only, minus some. The sample records 50,000 to 75,000 clones, about 91% being singletons. The specimen comprised peripheral blood, sampled 52 weeks after starting pembrolizumab. The source of these receptors is an adult with mismatch repair-deficient cancer. Both conserved end residues are part of each CDR3. Each record gives: clone size, D gene, CDR3 length, V gene, J gene, CDR3 DNA, CDR3 protein. A D gene is named only where the DNA matches it firmly. Size is stated for part of the rows, as once, few or many counts, or as a class when the clone is expanded.

size: once; D: .; length: 13; V: TRBV5-6; J: TRBJ2-4; DNA: TGTGCCAGCAGCCCTCTTGGGTCGGACATTCAGTACTTC; CDR3: CASSPLGSDIQYF
size: once; D: TRBD2; length: 15; V: TRBV27; J: TRBJ2-7; DNA: TGTGCCAGCAGTGTCCGCGGAGCGGGAGATTACGAGCAGTACTTC; CDR3: CASSVRGAGDYEQYF
size: .; D: .; length: 14; V: TRBV7-9; J: TRBJ2-5; DNA: TGTGCCAGCAGCCCCGCTGGGGGCGGAAAGACCCAGTACTTC; CDR3: CASSPAGGGKTQYF
size: .; D: TRBD2; length: 15; V: TRBV11-2; J: TRBJ2-3; DNA: TGTGCCAGCAGCTGGAGCGGGACTAGCCTAGATACGCAGTATTTT; CDR3: CASSWSGTSLDTQYF
size: .; D: .; length: 14; V: TRBV6-6; J: TRBJ2-7; DNA: TGTGCCAGCAGTTACTCTTGGAACAACTACGAGCAGTACTTC; CDR3: CASSYSWNNYEQYF
size: .; D: TRBD1; length: 15; V: TRBV9; J: TRBJ2-7; DNA: TGTGCCAGCAGCGCTTCAGGGGACAGAGCCTACGAGCAGTACTTC; CDR3: CASSASGDRAYEQYF
size: .; D: TRBD1; length: 16; V: TRBV15; J: TRBJ2-4; DNA: TGTGCCACCAGTCCGCCGGACAGGCTGCCCAAAAACATTCAGTACTTC; CDR3: CATSPPDRLPKNIQYF
size: .; D: TRBD1; length: 15; V: TRBV4-3; J: TRBJ2-7; DNA: TGCGCCAGCAGCCCGGACAGGGGGCTGACCTACGAGCAGTACTTC; CDR3: CASSPDRGLTYEQYF
size: .; D: .; length: 14; V: TRBV5-1; J: TRBJ2-7; DNA: TGCGCCAGCAGCCCTGACGCAGGGTTGGGCGAGCAGTACTTC; CDR3: CASSPDAGLGEQYF
size: .; D: .; length: 17; V: TRBV28; J: TRBJ1-5; DNA: TGTGCCAGCAGTTCTAACCTGCCCCTTAATAGCAATCAGCCCCAGCATTTT; CDR3: CASSSNLPLNSNQPQHF
size: few; D: .; length: 15; V: TRBV4-1; J: TRBJ2-7; DNA: TGCGCCAGCAGCCAGGGCCGGGGGTTATTCTACGAGCAGTACTTC; CDR3: CASSQGRGLFYEQYF